The 31 T cell receptor beta chains in this list originate from one sample, sequenced in a study of blood T cells in healthy people across ages. For the second PCR, which ran for roughly 6 to 12 cycles, a sample-barcoded 5' primer and a J-beta primer mix were used. TCRdb reanalysed the 5' RACE reads using MiXCR and keeps one entry per CDR3 protein. Seen here are roughly 1.7 million distinct CDR3 sequences, roughly 32% observed once, and the top ten hold around 11%. The sequencing sample was made of blood. The origin of the receptors is a woman aged 25 to 39 in good health.

Points on this clonotype: The junction shows a germline mismatch at one end, possibly a read error. The chain has TRBV5-6 and TRBJ2-5, with D possibly TRBD2 on 5 matching bases. TRBJ2-7 explains the end of the DNA better; the J call may be wrong. CDR3 size: 14 residues. Germline CDR1 is SGHDT and CDR2 is YYEEEE. The CDR3 sequence: CANSFMAGSHEQYF. The CDR3 nucleotides read TGTGCCAACAGCTTCATGGCGGGTTCCCACGAGCAGTACTTC.

This clonotype was observed a few times. The chain carries TRBV5-1 and TRBJ2-7, with TRBD1 as a possible D gene (6 bases). V lost 2 bases, J lost 3 bases, and 12 bases lay in between. Germline V CDR1 and CDR2: SGHRS, YFSETQ. The CDR3 runs 14 residues. This CDR3 reads CASSLYRDNYEQYF. CDR3 DNA sequence: TGCGCCAGCAGCTTATACCGGGACAACTACGAGCAGTACTTC. Full variable domain (remainder filled in from reference TRBV5-1 and TRBJ2-7): KAGVTQTPRYLIKTRGQQVTLSCSPISGHRSVSWYQQTPGQGLQFLFEYFSETQRNKGNFPGRFSGRQFSNSRSEMNVSTLELGDSALYLCASSLYRDNYEQYFGPGTRLTVT.

The rearrangement joins TRBV12-3 or TRBV12-4 to TRBJ1-6; TRBD1 matches 9 bases. V shed 6 bases and J 7 bases; nucleotides not matched to a gene: 7. The CDR3 totals 15 residues. The CDR3 region has the DNA TGTGCCAGCAGATGGGGCGGACAGGGGAATTCACCCCTCCACTTT. Translation: CASRWGGQGNSPLHF.

This clonotype has just a few counts. The chain has TRBV5-8 and TRBJ2-4; the D is unclear. Near its end, the DNA agrees better with TRBJ2-7, so the J call may be wrong. The CDR3 spans 13 residues. Per the germline V gene, CDR1 is SGHTS and CDR2 is YDEGEE. CDR3 loop: CASSNTGNYEQYF. CDR3 coding DNA: TGTGCCAGCAGTAACACTGGGAACTACGAGCAGTACTTC.

The chain has TRBV2 and TRBJ2-1, with D perhaps being TRBD1 or TRBD2 (5 bases each). This CDR3 region has 13 residues. Trimming pared 6 bases from V and 8 bases from J, leaving 14 bases between. The germline V gene encodes CDR1 SNHLY and CDR2 FYNNEI. For the CDR3, the DNA is TGTGCCAGCAGAAGGGGACCCAGCGATGAGCAGTTCTTC. Amino acids: CASRRGPSDEQFF.

This chain uses TRBV5-1 with TRBJ2-3; 10 bases fit TRBD2. CDR3 length: 16 amino acids. The germline CDR1 and CDR2 sequences are SGHRS and YFSETQ. The J segment lost 6 bases and the V segment lost 3 bases, leaving 10 bases of the junction unmatched. The CDR3 sequence is CASSYLAGVLVDTQYF. The CDR3 DNA reads as TGCGCCAGCAGCTATCTAGCGGGAGTGTTGGTGGATACGCAGTATTTT.

The J gene is TRBJ2-2, the V gene TRBV28; D is unclear. The CDR3 consists of 14 residues. Germline V lookup: CDR1 MDHEN, CDR2 SYDVKM. Between the trimmed V and J ends, which lost 5 bases and 6 bases, there was a span of 13 bases. CDR3 sequence: CASSRPDGAGELFF. In DNA form, the CDR3 reads TGTGCCAGCAGTAGACCCGACGGAGCCGGGGAGCTGTTTTTT.

This clonotype was found a few times. The V call is TRBV20-1, the J call TRBJ2-7; D possibly corresponds to TRBD1 (5 bases). Trimming removed 5 bases at V and 1 base at J, with 15 bases between. The CDR3 totals 14 residues. Per the germline V gene, CDR1 is DFQATT and CDR2 is SNEGSKA (reference sequence). In DNA form, the CDR3 reads TGCAGTGCTGCCGGGCGGACATCTTCCTACGAGCAGTACTTC. Its protein product is CSAAGRTSSYEQYF.

This clonotype turned up a few times. The chain recombines TRBV6-5 with TRBJ1-1; D not certain. The CDR3 has 16 residues. Germline CDR1 reads MNHEY; CDR2 reads SVGAGI. Trimming took off 0 bases at V and 6 bases at J, with 17 bases between the two ends. DNA of the CDR3: TGTGCCAGCAGTTACTCGCCCCGAGGTGGGAAGGCTGAAGCTTTCTTT. Residues: CASSYSPRGGKAEAFF.

This chain's CDR3 is CASSPGTSGRFEQYF. CDR3 DNA: TGTGCCAGCAGCCCCGGGACTAGCGGGAGGTTCGAGCAGTACTTC. The V and J genes are TRBV3-1 and TRBJ2-7, with TRBD2 matching 15 bases. The germline V gene encodes CDR1 LGHDT and CDR2 YNNKEL (reference sequence). The length of the CDR3 is 15 residues. With V trimmed by 4 bases and J by 6 bases, 4 bases remained unmatched.

This clonotype was counted only a few times. The chain couples TRBV20-1 to TRBJ2-1; TRBD1 agrees at 8 bases. The CDR3 is 14 amino acids. Per the germline V gene, CDR1 is DFQATT and CDR2 is SNEGSKA (reference sequence). Unmatched junction bases numbered 9, after V lost 6 bases and J lost 5 bases. The CDR3 nucleotides read TGCAGTGCGGTTCAGGGGGCGGCGAACAATGAGCAGTTCTTC. The encoded protein is CSAVQGAANNEQFF.

This clonotype was counted many times. This chain joins TRBV5-1 and TRBJ2-7; the D gene is possibly TRBD1 (6 bases). CDR3 length: 14 residues. Germline loops: CDR1 SGHRS, CDR2 YFSETQ. The V gene lost 0 bases and the J gene lost 3 bases, with 10 bases spanning the gap. CDR3 region: CASSLEGHNYEQYF. The CDR3 DNA reads TGCGCCAGCAGCTTGGAGGGACATAACTACGAGCAGTACTTC.

This clonotype was seen only a few times. V gene TRBV10-2 combines with J gene TRBJ2-1; the match to TRBD1 covers 7 bases. In germline, CDR1 is WSHSY, CDR2 SAAADI. CDR3 length equals 15 residues. V gave up 4 bases and J gave up 7 bases; unmatched junction bases: 10. CDR3 sequence: CASSGQGPYPNEQFF. The CDR3 DNA follows: TGCGCCAGCAGTGGACAGGGTCCATACCCTAATGAGCAGTTCTTC.

The V call is TRBV5-1, the J call TRBJ2-4; the D is unclear. Judging by the DNA end, TRBJ2-7 fits better; the J call may be wrong. The V gene's germline CDR1 is SGHRS and CDR2 YFSETQ. The CDR3 sequence is 14 residues long. CDR3 DNA sequence: TGCGCCAGCAGAGGTATAACAACAACCTACGAGCAGTACTTC. Its translation: CASRGITTTYEQYF.

This clonotype turned up a few times. The chain has TRBV11-2 and TRBJ2-3; no clear D gene. Germline CDR1 SGHAT, CDR2 FQNNGV. Between the trimmed V and J ends, which lost 5 bases and 1 base, there was a span of 16 bases. There are 16 residues in the CDR3. DNA for the CDR3: TGTGCCAGCAGCCACCGGAGTCCGGGTGGCACAGATACGCAGTATTTT. This translates into CASSHRSPGGTDTQYF. Full variable domain (rest looked up from reference TRBV11-2 and TRBJ2-3): EAGVAQSPRYKIIEKRQSVAFWCNPISGHATLYWYQQILGQGPKLLIQFQNNGVVDDSQLPKDRFSAERLKGVDSTLKIQPAKLEDSAVYLCASSHRSPGGTDTQYFGPGTRLTVL.

Only a few counts were recorded for this clonotype. The gene calls are TRBV4-2 and TRBJ2-2; 9 bases are shared with TRBD2. The CDR3 is 17 residues long. Germline CDR1 reads LGHNA; CDR2 reads YNFKEQ. The V gene end was trimmed by 0 bases and the J gene end by 5 bases; junction bases not matched to a gene: 7. In nucleotides, the CDR3 is TGTGCCAGCAGCCAAGATCATGGCGGGGGGGAAACCGGGGAGCTGTTTTTT. This translates into CASSQDHGGGETGELFF.

The chain combines TRBV4-2 with TRBJ2-5; 14 nucleotides agree with TRBD2. This CDR3 contains 15 residues. Trimming cost V 8 bases and J 4 bases; bases outside gene matches: 6. CDR1 is LGHNA and CDR2 is YNFKEQ in the germline V gene. CDR3 bases: TGTGCCAGCGGAAAGGGACTAGCGGGAGTAGAGACCCAGTACTTC. As protein: CASGKGLAGVETQYF.

The chain joins TRBV20-1 to TRBJ2-1; weak D call: TRBD1 (6 bases). The V end lost 5 bases, the J end lost 4 bases, and 12 bases lay between the germline ends. Germline V gene sequence: CDR1 DFQATT, CDR2 SNEGSKA (reference sequence). The CDR3 totals 13 residues. The CDR3, as DNA: TGCAGTGCTCCTTCAGGACAGTACAATGAGCAGTTCTTC. It encodes CSAPSGQYNEQFF.

The chain links TRBV11-2 to TRBJ1-1; D may be TRBD1 (6 bases). Germline CDR1 is SGHAT and CDR2 is FQNNGV. Deletions cut 1 base from V and 4 bases from J, with 13 bases between. CDR3 length equals 15 residues. This chain's CDR3 is CASSLVSQGLTEAFF. The CDR3 DNA sequence: TGTGCCAGCAGCTTAGTCAGTCAGGGGCTCACTGAAGCTTTCTTT.

This clonotype occurred once. A much more abundant neighbour one base away suggests this may be a read error. The rearrangement joins TRBV6-2 or TRBV6-3 to TRBJ2-7; 8 bases align to TRBD1. The CDR3 runs 14 residues. Germline lookup yields CDR1 MNHEY and CDR2 SVGEGT. CDR3 loop: CAGSRTGSSYEQYF. Written as DNA, the CDR3 is TGTGCCGGCAGTCGGACAGGGTCCTCCTACGAGCAGTACTTC.

This clonotype was detected many times. The rearrangement links TRBV5-1 to TRBJ2-7, with D perhaps given as TRBD1 or TRBD2 (6 bases each). Trimming removed 0 bases from V and 6 bases from J, with 10 bases in between. In germline, CDR1 is SGHRS, CDR2 YFSETQ. The CDR3 spans 13 residues. The CDR3 sequence: CASSLASGAEQYF. CDR3 in DNA: TGCGCCAGCAGCTTGGCTTCGGGGGCCGAGCAGTACTTC. The entire variable domain, with the rest obtained from reference TRBV5-1 and TRBJ2-7, is as follows: KAGVTQTPRYLIKTRGQQVTLSCSPISGHRSVSWYQQTPGQGLQFLFEYFSETQRNKGNFPGRFSGRQFSNSRSEMNVSTLELGDSALYLCASSLASGAEQYFGPGTRLTVT.

The chain's CDR3 is CAWRGGTWRDYGYTF. The CDR3 DNA reads as TGTGCCTGGAGGGGTGGAACTTGGCGGGACTATGGCTACACCTTC. The chain has TRBV30 and TRBJ1-2; no clear D gene. Germline assignment: CDR1 GTSNPN and CDR2 SVGIG (reference sequence). This CDR3 contains 15 residues. Trimming took off 3 bases at V and 3 bases at J, with 17 bases between the two ends.

This clonotype was seen a single time. One end of the junction does not line up with germline, which may come from a read error. The chain combines TRBV29-1 with TRBJ2-3; D ambiguous. The CDR3 extends over 10 amino acids. Per the germline V gene, CDR1 is SQVTM and CDR2 is ANQGSEA. The CDR3 sequence is CSVEGTQLVF. The CDR3 DNA sequence: TGCAGCGTTGAAGGGACCCAGCTCGTATTT.

This sequence joins TRBV6-1 and TRBJ1-6, with D perhaps matching TRBD1 (6 bases). V lost 0 bases and J lost 7, with 16 bases in between. Germline loops: CDR1 MNHNS, CDR2 SASEGT. CDR3 size: 17 residues. The CDR3 DNA follows: TGTGCCAGCAGTGAAGCGCTGAGACAGGTCCAAAATTCACCCCTCCACTTT. This sequence encodes CASSEALRQVQNSPLHF.

This clonotype came up a few times. The chain couples TRBV20-1 to TRBJ1-1, with 7 positions matching TRBD1. Germline V CDR1 and CDR2: DFQATT, SNEGSKA (reference sequence). The CDR3 is 13 amino acids. V lost 4 bases and J lost 4; bases outside the gene matches: 6. The CDR3 nucleotides are TGCAGTGCTACCAAAGGGGGCCCCACTGAAGCTTTCTTT. Translating it yields CSATKGGPTEAFF.

This clonotype was observed once. It may be a read error: a sequence one base away is much more abundant. V usage is TRBV4-2 and J usage is TRBJ2-7, with 10 positions matching TRBD2. Germline values: CDR1 LGHNA, CDR2 YNFKEQ. This CDR3 has 17 amino acids. CDR3 amino acids: CASSQEQASGSPYGQYF. DNA of the CDR3: TGTGCCAGCAGCCAAGAGCAGGCTAGCGGGAGCCCCTACGGGCAGTACTTC.

Only a few counts were recorded for this clonotype. This chain uses TRBV25-1 with TRBJ2-1; the D is unclear. CDR3 length: 12 amino acids. Germline loops: CDR1 MGHDK, CDR2 SYGVNS. Trimming stripped 4 bases from V and 9 bases from J, with 10 bases between. For the CDR3, the DNA is TGTGCCAGCAGTGGTTCTCGTGGTGAGCAGTTCTTC. As protein: CASSGSRGEQFF.

Worth noting for this clonotype: At one end, the junction sequence differs from germline, possibly due to a read error. This chain connects TRBV4-1 to TRBJ1-5, with a weak D call TRBD1 (5 bases). The CDR3 is made up of 15 amino acids. Per the germline V gene, CDR1 is MGHRA and CDR2 is YSYEKL. The CDR3 spells CAGSQGITGSQPQHF. The CDR3 DNA reads as TGCGCCGGCAGCCAAGGTATCACAGGTAGCCAGCCCCAGCATTTT.

The table lists this clonotype with a few counts. The chain uses TRBV5-6 and TRBJ1-1; D remains unclear. The V gene lost 1 base and the J gene lost 6 bases, with 16 bases spanning the gap. This CDR3 has 15 amino acids. CDR1 SGHDT and CDR2 YYEEEE come from the germline V gene. CDR3 amino acids: CASSLLGAGAAEAFF. In nucleotides, the CDR3 is TGTGCCAGCAGCTTGTTGGGCGCGGGTGCGGCTGAAGCTTTCTTT.

V usage is TRBV12-3 or TRBV12-4 and J usage is TRBJ2-5, with 8 bases identical to TRBD2. V lost 5 bases, J lost 3 bases, and 5 bases stayed unmatched. The CDR3 spans 14 residues. The CDR3 DNA reads TGTGCCAGCAGTCCCGGGACTAGAGAAGAGACCCAGTACTTC. Its protein is CASSPGTREETQYF.

The J gene is TRBJ2-1, the V gene TRBV5-1; TRBD2 might be the D (6 bases). From germline, CDR1 is SGHRS and CDR2 YFSETQ. The CDR3 length is 14 residues. V was clipped by 7 bases and J by 9 bases, with 20 bases between them. The CDR3 DNA follows: TGCGCCAGCGGAGGGGTCTCGCCGAATCCTGAGCAGTTCTTC. Encoded protein: CASGGVSPNPEQFF.